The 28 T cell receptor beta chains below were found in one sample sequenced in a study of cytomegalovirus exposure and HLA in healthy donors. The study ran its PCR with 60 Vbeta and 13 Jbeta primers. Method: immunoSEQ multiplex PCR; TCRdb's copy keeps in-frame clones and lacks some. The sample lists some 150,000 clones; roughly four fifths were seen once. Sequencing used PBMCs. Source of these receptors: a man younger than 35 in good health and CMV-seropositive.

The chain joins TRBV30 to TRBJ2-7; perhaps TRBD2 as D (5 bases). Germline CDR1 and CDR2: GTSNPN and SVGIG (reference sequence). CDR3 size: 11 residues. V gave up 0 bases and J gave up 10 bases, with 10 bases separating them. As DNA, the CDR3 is TGTGCCTGGAGTGTACTACGGGAACAGTACTTC. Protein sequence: CAWSVLREQYF.

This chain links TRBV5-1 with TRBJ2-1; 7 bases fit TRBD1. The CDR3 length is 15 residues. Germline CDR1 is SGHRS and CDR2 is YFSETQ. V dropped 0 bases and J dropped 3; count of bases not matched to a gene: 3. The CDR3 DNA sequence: TGCGCCAGCAGCTTGGAGGCAGGGGGCTACAATGAGCAGTTCTTC. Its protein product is CASSLEAGGYNEQFF. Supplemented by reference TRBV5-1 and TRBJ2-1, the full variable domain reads KAGVTQTPRYLIKTRGQQVTLSCSPISGHRSVSWYQQTPGQGLQFLFEYFSETQRNKGNFPGRFSGRQFSNSRSEMNVSTLELGDSALYLCASSLEAGGYNEQFFGPGTRLTVL.

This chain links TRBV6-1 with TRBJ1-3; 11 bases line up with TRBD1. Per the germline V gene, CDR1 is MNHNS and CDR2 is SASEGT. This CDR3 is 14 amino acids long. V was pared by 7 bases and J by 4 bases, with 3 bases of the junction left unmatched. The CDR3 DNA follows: TGTGCCAGCACCGGGACAGGGGGAGGAAACACCATATATTTT. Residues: CASTGTGGGNTIYF.

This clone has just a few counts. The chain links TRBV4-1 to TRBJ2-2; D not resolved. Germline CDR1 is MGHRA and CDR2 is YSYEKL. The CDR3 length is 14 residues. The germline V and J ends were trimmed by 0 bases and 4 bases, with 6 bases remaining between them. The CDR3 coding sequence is TGCGCCAGCAGCCAAGAGAGGAGCACCGGGGAGCTGTTTTTT. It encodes CASSQERSTGELFF.

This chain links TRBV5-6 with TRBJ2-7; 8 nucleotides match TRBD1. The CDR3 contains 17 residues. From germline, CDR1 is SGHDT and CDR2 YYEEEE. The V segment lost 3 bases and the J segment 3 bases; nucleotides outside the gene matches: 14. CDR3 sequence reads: CASSSPSRTGLVYEQYF. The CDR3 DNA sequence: TGTGCCAGCAGCTCCCCATCTAGGACAGGGCTAGTCTACGAGCAGTACTTC.

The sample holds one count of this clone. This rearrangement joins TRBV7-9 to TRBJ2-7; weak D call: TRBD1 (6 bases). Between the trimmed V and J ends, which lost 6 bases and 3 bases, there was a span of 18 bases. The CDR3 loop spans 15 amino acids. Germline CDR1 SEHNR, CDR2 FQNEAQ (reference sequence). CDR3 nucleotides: TGTGCCAGCAGTCAAATCCAGGGGTTTGGCTACGAGCAGTACTTC. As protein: CASSQIQGFGYEQYF.

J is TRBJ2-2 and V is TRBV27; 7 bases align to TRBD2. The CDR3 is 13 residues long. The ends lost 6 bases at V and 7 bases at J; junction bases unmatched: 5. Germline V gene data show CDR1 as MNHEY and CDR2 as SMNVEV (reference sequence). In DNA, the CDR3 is TGTGCCAGCAGACTGGGGGGGGGCGGGGAGCTGTTTTTT. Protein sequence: CASRLGGGGELFF.

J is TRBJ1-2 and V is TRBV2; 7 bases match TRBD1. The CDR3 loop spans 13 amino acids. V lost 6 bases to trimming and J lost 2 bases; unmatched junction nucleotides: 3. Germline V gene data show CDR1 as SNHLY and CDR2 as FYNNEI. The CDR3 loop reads CASRQGQNYGYTF. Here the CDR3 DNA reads TGTGCCAGCAGACAGGGACAGAACTATGGCTACACCTTC. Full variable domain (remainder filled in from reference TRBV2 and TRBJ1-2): EPEVTQTPSHQVTQMGQEVILRCVPISNHLYFYWYRQILGQKVEFLVSFYNNEISEKSEIFDDQFSVERPDGSNFTLKIRSTKLEDSAMYFCASRQGQNYGYTFGSGTRLTVV.

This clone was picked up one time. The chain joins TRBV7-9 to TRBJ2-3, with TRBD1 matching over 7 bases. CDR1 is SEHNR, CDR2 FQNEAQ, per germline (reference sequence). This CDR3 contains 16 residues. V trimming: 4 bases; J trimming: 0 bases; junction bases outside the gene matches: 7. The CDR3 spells CASSWSETGSTDTQYF. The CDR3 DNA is TGTGCCAGCAGCTGGTCGGAGACAGGGAGCACAGATACGCAGTATTTT.

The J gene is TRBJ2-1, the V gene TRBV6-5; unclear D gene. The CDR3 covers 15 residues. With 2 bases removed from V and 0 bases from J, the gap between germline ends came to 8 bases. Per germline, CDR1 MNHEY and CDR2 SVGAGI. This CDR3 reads CASSYGRISYNEQFF. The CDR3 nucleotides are TGTGCCAGCAGTTACGGCAGGATCTCCTACAATGAGCAGTTCTTC.

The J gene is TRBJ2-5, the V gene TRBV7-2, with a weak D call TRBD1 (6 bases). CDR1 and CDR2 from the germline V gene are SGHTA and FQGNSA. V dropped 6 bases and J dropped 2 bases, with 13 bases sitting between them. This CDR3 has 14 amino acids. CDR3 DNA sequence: TGTGCCAGCAGACCCATCAGGGGACAAGAGACCCAGTACTTC. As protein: CASRPIRGQETQYF.

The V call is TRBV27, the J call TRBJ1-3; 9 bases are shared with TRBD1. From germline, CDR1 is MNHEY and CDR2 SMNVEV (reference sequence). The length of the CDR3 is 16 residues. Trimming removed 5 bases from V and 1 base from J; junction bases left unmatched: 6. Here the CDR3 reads CASSPHRGPSGNTIYF. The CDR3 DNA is TGTGCCAGCAGTCCCCACAGGGGGCCTTCTGGAAACACCATATATTTT.

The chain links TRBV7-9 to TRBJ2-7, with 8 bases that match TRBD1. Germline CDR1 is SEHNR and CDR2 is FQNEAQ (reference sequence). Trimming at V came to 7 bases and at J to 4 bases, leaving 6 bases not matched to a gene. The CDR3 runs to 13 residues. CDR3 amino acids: CASTQTGEYEQYF. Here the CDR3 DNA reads TGTGCCAGCACCCAGACAGGGGAATACGAGCAGTACTTC. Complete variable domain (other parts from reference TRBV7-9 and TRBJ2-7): DTGVSQNPRHKITKRGQNVTFRCDPISEHNRLYWYRQTLGQGPEFLTYFQNEAQLEKSRLLSDRFSAERPKGSFSTLEIQRTEQGDSAMYLCASTQTGEYEQYFGPGTRLTVT.

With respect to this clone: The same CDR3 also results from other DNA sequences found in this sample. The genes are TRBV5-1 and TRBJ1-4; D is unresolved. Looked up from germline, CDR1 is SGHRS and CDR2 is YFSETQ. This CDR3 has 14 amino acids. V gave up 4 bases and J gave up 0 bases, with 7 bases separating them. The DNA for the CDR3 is TGCGCCAGCAGCCTCAGCGCAACTAATGAAAAACTGTTTTTT. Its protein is CASSLSATNEKLFF.

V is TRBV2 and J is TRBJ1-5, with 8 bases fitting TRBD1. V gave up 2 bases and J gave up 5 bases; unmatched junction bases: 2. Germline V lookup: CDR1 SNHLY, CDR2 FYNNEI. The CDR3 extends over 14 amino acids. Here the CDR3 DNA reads TGTGCCAGCAGTGAACAGGGGGCTGATCAGCCCCAGCATTTT. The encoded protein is CASSEQGADQPQHF.

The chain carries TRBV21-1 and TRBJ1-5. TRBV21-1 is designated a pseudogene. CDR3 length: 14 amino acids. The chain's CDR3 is CASRIGVKCQPQHF. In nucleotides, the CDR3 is TGTGCCAGCAGGATCGGGGTAAAATGCCAGCCCCAGCATTTT.

The CDR3 spells CASSEYGFGATNEKLFF. The CDR3 DNA is TGTGCCAGCAGTGAATATGGCTTCGGAGCAACTAATGAAAAACTGTTTTTT. The rearrangement uses TRBV25-1 and TRBJ1-4; D is ambiguous. V gave up 0 bases and J gave up 0 bases, with 11 bases separating them. The CDR3 has 17 residues. The germline V gene has CDR1 MGHDK and CDR2 SYGVNS.

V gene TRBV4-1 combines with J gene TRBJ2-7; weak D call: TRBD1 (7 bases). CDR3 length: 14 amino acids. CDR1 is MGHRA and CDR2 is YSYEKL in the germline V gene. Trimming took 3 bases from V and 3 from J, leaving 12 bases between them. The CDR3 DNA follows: TGCGCCAGCAGCCACGGACAGGAGGGCTACGAGCAGTACTTC. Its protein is CASSHGQEGYEQYF.

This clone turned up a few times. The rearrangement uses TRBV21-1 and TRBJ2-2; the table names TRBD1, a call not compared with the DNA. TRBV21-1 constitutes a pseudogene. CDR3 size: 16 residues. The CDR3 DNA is TGTGCCAGCAGCAAAGGACAGGGGAGGGTCACCGGGGAGCTGTTTTTT. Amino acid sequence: CASSKGQGRVTGELFF.

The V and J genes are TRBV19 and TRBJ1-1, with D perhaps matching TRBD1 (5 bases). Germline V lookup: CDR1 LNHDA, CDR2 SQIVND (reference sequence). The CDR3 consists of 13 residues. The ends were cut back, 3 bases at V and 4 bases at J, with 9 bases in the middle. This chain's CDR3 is CASSIQGITEAFF. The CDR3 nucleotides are TGTGCCAGTAGTATTCAGGGAATCACTGAAGCTTTCTTT. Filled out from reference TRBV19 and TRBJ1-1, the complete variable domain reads DGGITQSPKYLFRKEGQNVTLSCEQNLNHDAMYWYRQDPGQGLRLIYYSQIVNDFQKGDIAEGYSVSREKKESFPLTVTSAQKNPTAFYLCASSIQGITEAFFGQGTRLTVV.

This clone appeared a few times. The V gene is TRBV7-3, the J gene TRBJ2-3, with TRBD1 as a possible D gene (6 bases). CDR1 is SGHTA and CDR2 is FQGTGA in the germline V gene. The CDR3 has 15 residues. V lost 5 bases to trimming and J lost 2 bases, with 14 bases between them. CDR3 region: CASSPGTTFTDTQYF. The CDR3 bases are TGTGCCAGCAGCCCCGGGACAACCTTCACAGATACGCAGTATTTT.

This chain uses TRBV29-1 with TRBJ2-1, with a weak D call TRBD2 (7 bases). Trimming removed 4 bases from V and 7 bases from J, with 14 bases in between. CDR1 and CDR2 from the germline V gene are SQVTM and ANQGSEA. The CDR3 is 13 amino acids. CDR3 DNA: TGCAGCGTTGGTCGGGGGGCGACGAATGAGCAGTTCTTC. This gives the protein CSVGRGATNEQFF.

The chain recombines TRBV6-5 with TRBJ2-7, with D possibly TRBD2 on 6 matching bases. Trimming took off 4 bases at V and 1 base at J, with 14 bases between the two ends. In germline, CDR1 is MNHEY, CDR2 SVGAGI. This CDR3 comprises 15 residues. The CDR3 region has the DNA TGTGCCAGCAGTTCTGAAGCGGGTCGTTCCTACGAGCAGTACTTC. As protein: CASSSEAGRSYEQYF.

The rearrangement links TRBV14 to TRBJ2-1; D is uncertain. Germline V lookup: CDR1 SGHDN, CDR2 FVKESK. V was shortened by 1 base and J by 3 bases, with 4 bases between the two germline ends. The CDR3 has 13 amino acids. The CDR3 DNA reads TGTGCCAGCAGCCAAGCCGGCTACAATGAGCAGTTCTTC. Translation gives CASSQAGYNEQFF.

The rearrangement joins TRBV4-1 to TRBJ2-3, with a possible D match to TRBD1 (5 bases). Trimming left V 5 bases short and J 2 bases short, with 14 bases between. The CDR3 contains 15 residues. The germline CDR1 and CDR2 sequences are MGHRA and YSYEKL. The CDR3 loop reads CASSTPLGATDTQYF. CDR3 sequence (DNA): TGCGCCAGCAGCACTCCACTTGGGGCCACAGATACGCAGTATTTT.

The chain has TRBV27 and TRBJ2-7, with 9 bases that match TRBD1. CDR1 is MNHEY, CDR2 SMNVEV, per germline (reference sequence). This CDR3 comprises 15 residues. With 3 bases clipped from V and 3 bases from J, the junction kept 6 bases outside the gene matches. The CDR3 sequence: CASSLWPDRGYEQYF. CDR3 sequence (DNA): TGTGCCAGCAGTTTGTGGCCGGACAGGGGCTACGAGCAGTACTTC.

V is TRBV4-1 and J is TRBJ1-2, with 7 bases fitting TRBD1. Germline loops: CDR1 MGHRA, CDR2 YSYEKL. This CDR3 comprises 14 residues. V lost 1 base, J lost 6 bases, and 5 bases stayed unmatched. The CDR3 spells CASSQADREDGYTF. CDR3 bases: TGCGCCAGCAGCCAAGCCGACAGGGAGGATGGCTACACCTTC.

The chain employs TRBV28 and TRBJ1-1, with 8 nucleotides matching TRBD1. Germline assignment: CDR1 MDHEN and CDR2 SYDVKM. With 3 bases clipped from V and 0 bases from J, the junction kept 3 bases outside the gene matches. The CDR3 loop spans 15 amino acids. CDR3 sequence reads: CASSFSGQVNTEAFF. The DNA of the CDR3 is TGTGCCAGCAGTTTCTCGGGACAGGTGAACACTGAAGCTTTCTTT. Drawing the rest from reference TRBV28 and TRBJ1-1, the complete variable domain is DVKVTQSSRYLVKRTGEKVFLECVQDMDHENMFWYRQDPGLGLRLIYFSYDVKMKEKGDIPEGYSVSREKKERFSLILESASTNQTSMYLCASSFSGQVNTEAFFGQGTRLTVV.